Presented here are 5 T cell receptor beta chains from one specimen sequenced in a study of T cells after yellow fever vaccination. TCRdb fed the 5' RACE reads into MiXCR, producing one record per CDR3 protein. This table has just under 600,000 distinct CDR3 sequences, approximately 12% appearing once. The starting material was PBMCs, obtained on the day of the yellow fever booster vaccination. These receptors were collected from a man aged 30-40 years who received the YFV17D yellow fever vaccine.

In this sample, this clonotype turned up a few times. The chain combines TRBV5-4 with TRBJ2-3; D call uncertain. Trimming took off 5 bases at V and 1 base at J, with 8 bases between the two ends. Germline CDR1 is SGHNT and CDR2 is YYREEE (reference sequence). This CDR3 region has 13 residues. The CDR3 sequence is CASRFTGTDTQYF. CDR3 bases: TGTGCCAGCAGGTTTACAGGCACAGATACGCAGTATTTT.

A few counts support this clonotype. This chain joins TRBV7-2 and TRBJ1-6, with a weak D call TRBD1 (6 bases). The germline V gene encodes CDR1 SGHTA and CDR2 FQGNSA. V lost 2 bases and J lost 12, with 14 bases in between. This CDR3 contains 14 residues. CDR3 protein: CASSLLGTGRPLHF. The CDR3 region has the DNA TGTGCCAGCAGCTTATTGGGCACAGGGCGACCCCTCCACTTT.

The chain employs TRBV5-6 and TRBJ1-4; 8 bases agree with TRBD1. V was pared by 5 bases and J by 8 bases, with 8 bases of the junction left unmatched. The CDR3 sequence is 14 residues long. The germline CDR1 and CDR2 sequences are SGHDT and YYEEEE. As DNA, the CDR3 is TGTGCCAGCAGGTTGACAGGGGCGAAGGAAAAACTGTTTTTT. It encodes CASRLTGAKEKLFF.

This clonotype was seen a few times. The V gene is TRBV27, the J gene TRBJ2-2, with a weak D call TRBD1 (6 bases). The CDR3 sequence is 15 residues long. Germline CDR1 is MNHEY and CDR2 is SMNVEV (reference sequence). V was cut by 0 bases and J by 5 bases, with 10 bases left in between. The CDR3 sequence: CASSLSSRGTGELFF. The DNA for the CDR3 is TGTGCCAGCAGTTTATCATCCAGGGGAACCGGGGAGCTGTTTTTT.

This sequence joins TRBV7-2 and TRBJ2-7, with D possibly TRBD1 on 6 matching bases. CDR1 and CDR2 (germline): SGHTA, FQGNSA. The CDR3 consists of 13 residues. The germline V and J ends were trimmed by 3 bases and 5 bases, with 11 bases remaining between them. CDR3 sequence: CASSFGTPHEQYF. CDR3 sequence (DNA): TGTGCCAGCAGCTTCGGGACACCTCACGAGCAGTACTTC.